This T cell receptor beta chain was captured by sequencing in a study of blood T cell repertoires in COVID-19. As for the study in general: Nucleic acid was either cDNA or gDNA, and it came from T cells, B-cell-depleted T cells, or PBMCs.

With 4 bases removed from V and 0 bases from J, the gap between germline ends came to 10 bases. The CDR3 is 15 residues long. Per the germline V gene, CDR1 is SGHTA and CDR2 is FQGNSA. This study enrolled people aged about 18 to 95 from 24 US geographic areas. Sequenced by immunoSEQ multiplex PCR; TCRdb stores in-frame clones only, minus some. Altogether about 180,000 clones are present, roughly 89% being singletons, with the ten largest covering 2% to 2.5%. Material for sequencing was PBMCs or T cells enriched from blood (not recorded which). The genes are TRBV7-2 and TRBJ2-1; perhaps TRBD1 as D (6 bases). This TCR was sampled from a woman aged 40 to 50 with acute COVID-19. This CDR3 reads CASSSGHTSYNEQFF. The CDR3 region has the DNA TGTGCCAGCAGCTCGGGACACACCTCCTACAATGAGCAGTTCTTC.